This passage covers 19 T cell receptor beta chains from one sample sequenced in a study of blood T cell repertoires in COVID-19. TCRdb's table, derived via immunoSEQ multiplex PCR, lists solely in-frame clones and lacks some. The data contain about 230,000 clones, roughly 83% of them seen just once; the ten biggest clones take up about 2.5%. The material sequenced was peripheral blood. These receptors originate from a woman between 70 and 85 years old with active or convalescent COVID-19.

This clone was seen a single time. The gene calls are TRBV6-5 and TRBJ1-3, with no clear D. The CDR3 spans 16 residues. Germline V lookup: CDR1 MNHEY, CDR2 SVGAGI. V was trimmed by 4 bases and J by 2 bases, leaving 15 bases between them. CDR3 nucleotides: TGTGCCAGCAGTTTACAGAGAAGTCCCCCTGGAAACACCATATATTTT. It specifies CASSLQRSPPGNTIYF.

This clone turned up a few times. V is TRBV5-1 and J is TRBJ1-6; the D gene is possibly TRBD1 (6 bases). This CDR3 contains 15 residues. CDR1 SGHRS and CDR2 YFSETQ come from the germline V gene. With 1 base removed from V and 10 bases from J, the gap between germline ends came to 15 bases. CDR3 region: CASSLLGGAESPLHF. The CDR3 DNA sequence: TGCGCCAGCAGCTTGCTGGGGGGGGCAGAGTCACCCCTCCACTTT.

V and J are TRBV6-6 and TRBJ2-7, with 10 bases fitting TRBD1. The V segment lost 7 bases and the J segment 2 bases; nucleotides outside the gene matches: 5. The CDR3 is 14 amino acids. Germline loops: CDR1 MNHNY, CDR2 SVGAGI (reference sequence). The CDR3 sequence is CASNDRGPTYEQYF. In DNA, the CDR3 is TGTGCCAGCAATGACAGGGGGCCGACCTACGAGCAGTACTTC.

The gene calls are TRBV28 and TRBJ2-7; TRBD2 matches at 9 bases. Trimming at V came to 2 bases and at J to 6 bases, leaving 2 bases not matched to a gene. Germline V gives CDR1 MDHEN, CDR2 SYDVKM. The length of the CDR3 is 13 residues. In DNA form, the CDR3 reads TGTGCCAGCAGTTTAGTTAGCGGGGGCGAGCAGTACTTC. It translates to CASSLVSGGEQYF.

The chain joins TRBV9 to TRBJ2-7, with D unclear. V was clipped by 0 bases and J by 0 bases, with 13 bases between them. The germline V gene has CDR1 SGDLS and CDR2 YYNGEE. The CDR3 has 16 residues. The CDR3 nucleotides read TGTGCCAGCAGCGTAGCGACTGACCCGAGCTCCTACGAGCAGTACTTC. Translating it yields CASSVATDPSSYEQYF.

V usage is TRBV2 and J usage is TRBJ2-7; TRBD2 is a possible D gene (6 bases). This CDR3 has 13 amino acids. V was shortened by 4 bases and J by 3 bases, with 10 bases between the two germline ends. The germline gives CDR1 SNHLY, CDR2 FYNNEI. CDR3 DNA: TGTGCCAGCAGTGGCGGGACTTTCTACGAGCAGTACTTC. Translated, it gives CASSGGTFYEQYF.

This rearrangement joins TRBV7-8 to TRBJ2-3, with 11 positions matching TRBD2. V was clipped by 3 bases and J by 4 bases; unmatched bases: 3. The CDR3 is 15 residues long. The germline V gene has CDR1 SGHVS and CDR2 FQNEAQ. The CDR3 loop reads CASSFGTSGADTQYF. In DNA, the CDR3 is TGTGCCAGCAGCTTCGGGACTAGCGGAGCAGATACGCAGTATTTT.

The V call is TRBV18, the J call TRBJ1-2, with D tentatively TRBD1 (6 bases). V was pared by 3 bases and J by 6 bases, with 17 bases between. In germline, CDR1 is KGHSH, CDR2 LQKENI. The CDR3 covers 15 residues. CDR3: CASSPVRMGADGYTF. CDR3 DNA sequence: TGTGCCAGCTCACCTGTCCGAATGGGGGCGGATGGCTACACCTTC.

The CDR3 protein is CASSELAGVETQYF. The DNA of the CDR3 is TGTGCCAGCAGTGAACTAGCGGGGGTTGAGACCCAGTACTTC. The genes are TRBV2 and TRBJ2-5, with 10 bases matching TRBD2. Germline V CDR1 and CDR2: SNHLY, FYNNEI. V gave up 2 bases and J gave up 5 bases; unmatched junction bases: 2. The CDR3 length is 14 residues.

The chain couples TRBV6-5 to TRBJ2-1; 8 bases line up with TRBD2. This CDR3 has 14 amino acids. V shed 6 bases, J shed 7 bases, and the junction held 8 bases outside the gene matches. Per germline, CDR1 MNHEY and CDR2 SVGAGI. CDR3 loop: CASSSAGAGNEQFF. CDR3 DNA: TGTGCCAGCAGCTCAGCGGGAGCTGGAAATGAGCAGTTCTTC.

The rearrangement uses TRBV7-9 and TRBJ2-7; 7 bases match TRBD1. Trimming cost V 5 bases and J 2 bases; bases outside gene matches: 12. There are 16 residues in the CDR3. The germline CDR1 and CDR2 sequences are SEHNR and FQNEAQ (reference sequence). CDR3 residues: CASSALPGQAPYEQYF. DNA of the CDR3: TGTGCCAGCAGCGCGCTCCCCGGACAGGCACCCTACGAGCAGTACTTC. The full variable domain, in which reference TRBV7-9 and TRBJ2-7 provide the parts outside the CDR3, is DTGVSQNPRHKITKRGQNVTFRCDPISEHNRLYWYRQTLGQGPEFLTYFQNEAQLEKSRLLSDRFSAERPKGSFSTLEIQRTEQGDSAMYLCASSALPGQAPYEQYFGPGTRLTVT.

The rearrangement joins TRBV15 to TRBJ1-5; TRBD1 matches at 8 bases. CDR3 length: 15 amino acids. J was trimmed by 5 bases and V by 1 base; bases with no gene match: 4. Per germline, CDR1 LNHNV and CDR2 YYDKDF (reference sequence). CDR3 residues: CATSRVVTGDQPQHF. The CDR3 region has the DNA TGTGCCACCAGCAGAGTAGTGACAGGGGATCAGCCCCAGCATTTT.

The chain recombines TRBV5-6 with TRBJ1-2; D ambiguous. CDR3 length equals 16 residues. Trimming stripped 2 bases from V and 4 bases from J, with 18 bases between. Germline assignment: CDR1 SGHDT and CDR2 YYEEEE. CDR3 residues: CASSFRLGSTPYGYTF. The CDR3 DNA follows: TGTGCCAGCAGCTTCCGGCTGGGCAGCACCCCCTATGGCTACACCTTC.

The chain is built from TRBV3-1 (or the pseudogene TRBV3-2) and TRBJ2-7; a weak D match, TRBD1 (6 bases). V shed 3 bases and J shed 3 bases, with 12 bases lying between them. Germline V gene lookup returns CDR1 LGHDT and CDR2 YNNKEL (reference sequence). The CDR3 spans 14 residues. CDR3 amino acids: CASSHPDSYYEQYF. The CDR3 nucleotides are TGTGCCAGCAGCCACCCGGACAGCTACTACGAGCAGTACTTC.

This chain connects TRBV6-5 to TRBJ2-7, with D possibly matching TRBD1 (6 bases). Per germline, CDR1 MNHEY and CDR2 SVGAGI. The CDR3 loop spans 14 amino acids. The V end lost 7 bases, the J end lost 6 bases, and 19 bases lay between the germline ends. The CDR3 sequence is CASTGTRNTLEQYF. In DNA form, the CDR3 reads TGTGCCAGCACGGGGACACGTAATACTCTCGAGCAGTACTTC.

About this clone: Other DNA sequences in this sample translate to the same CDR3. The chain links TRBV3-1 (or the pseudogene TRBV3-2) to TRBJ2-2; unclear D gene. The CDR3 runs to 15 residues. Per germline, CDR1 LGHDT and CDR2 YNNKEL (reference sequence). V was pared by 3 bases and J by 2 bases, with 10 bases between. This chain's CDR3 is CASSHPLANTGELFF. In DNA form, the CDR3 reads TGTGCCAGCAGCCACCCACTTGCCAACACCGGGGAGCTGTTTTTT.

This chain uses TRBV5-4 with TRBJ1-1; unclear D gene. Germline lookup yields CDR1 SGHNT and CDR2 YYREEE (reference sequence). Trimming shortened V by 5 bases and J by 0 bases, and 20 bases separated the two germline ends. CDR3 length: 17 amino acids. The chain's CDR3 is CASSPGRVRYMNTEAFF. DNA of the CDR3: TGTGCCAGCAGTCCCGGGAGGGTCCGATACATGAACACTGAAGCTTTCTTT.

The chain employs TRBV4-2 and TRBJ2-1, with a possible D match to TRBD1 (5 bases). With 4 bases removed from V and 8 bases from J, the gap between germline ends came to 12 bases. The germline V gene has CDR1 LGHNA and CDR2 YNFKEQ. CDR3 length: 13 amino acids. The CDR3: CASSRSRADEQFF. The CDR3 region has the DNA TGTGCCAGCAGCCGGAGCAGGGCGGATGAGCAGTTCTTC.

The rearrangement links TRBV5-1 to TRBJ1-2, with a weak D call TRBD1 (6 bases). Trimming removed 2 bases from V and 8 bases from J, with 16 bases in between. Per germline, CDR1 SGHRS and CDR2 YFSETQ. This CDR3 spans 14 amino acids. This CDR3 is CASSFSPGDEGYTF. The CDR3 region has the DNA TGCGCCAGCAGCTTTTCTCCAGGGGATGAAGGCTACACCTTC.